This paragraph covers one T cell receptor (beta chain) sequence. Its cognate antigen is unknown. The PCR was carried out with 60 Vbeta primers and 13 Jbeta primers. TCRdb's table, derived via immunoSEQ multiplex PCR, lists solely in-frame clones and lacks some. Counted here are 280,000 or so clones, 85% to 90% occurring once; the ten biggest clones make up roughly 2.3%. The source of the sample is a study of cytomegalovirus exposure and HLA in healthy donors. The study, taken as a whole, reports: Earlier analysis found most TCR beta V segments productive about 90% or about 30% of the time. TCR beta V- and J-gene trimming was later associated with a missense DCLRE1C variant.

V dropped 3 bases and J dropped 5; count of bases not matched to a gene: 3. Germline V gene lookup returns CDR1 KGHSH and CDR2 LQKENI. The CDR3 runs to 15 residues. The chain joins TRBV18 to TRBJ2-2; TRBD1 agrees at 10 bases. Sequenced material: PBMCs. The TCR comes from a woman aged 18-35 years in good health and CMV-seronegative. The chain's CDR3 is CASSPLGQGTGELFF. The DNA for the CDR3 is TGTGCCAGCTCACCCTTGGGACAGGGGACCGGGGAGCTGTTTTTT.